The T cell receptor (beta chain) under discussion was sequenced for a study of human T cells and chemical hapten exposure (dated by TCRdb to the early 2020s). With respect to the entire study: For sensitization, 2% DPC in acetone was applied to an approximately 2 cm by approximately 2 cm area of upper inner arm skin. Patch tests used Finn chambers with 0.01% DPC on the upper back, scored after 6 days by International Contact Dermatitis Research Group standards. Weekly therapeutic DPC doses were additionally applied to the scalp of patients throughout the roughly 24-week study period. This study followed changes in the peripheral blood TCR repertoire in vivo during primary and secondary sensitization of alopecia patients to the hapten diphenylcyclopropenone (DPC). Blood for TCR sequencing was provided by twenty-nine alopecia patients at one to four time points (pre-sensitization, 2, 6 and 24 weeks). Blood samples were taken from patients before sensitization (week 0) and then at 2, 6 and about 24 weeks after DPC sensitization. Alopecia areata with under or over 50% scalp involvement, alopecia totalis and alopecia universalis were represented in the patient cohort, which was mostly female. The libraries were sequenced as a pool, and the TCR yield per sample differed mostly because of small variations in library volumes within the pool. Broader findings and caveats from the paper: DPC sensitization did not change the number of TCRs with a frequency above 1 in 1000, and there was no evidence of changes in global repertoire structure. After repeated subsampling, the strength of the expansion versus patch-test correlation and the threshold at which it became significant changed. Patch test score was positively correlated with the number of PT1 expanded TCRs, with significance at thresholds 8, 16 and 32 but not at 4. Because all patients had alopecia, a presumed autoimmune disease, the immune response of the patients might differ from that of healthy individuals. Significantly more large CDR3 similarity clusters were formed by expanded TCRs than by pre-sensitization or healthy control sets, consistent with antigen-driven responses.

Library generation was performed with RACE. The run used a NextSeq 500. During library preparation, unique molecular identifiers were attached to individual cDNA molecules so that TCRs could be counted in a quantitative, reproducible way. Both TCR alpha and TCR beta chains were sequenced from each blood RNA sample. In the source study's methods: A median of about 100,000 TCRs per sample was observed, with a range of roughly 20,000 to 750,000. The Decombinator software suite was used to annotate V, J and CDR3 in the TCR reads. Every sample was subsampled to the same number of TCRs (28,000) for the PS versus PT1 abundance plots. TCRs were defined as expanded if absent before sensitization and observed at least eight times at the 2-week time point. TCRdb ran its own pipeline on the public reads, namely fastp trimming at Q25 and MiXCR clone calling, and kept in-frame beta chains. Rows merge per CDR3 protein into single entries with the most common DNA and genes. For this entry, the V and J calls and clone size follow TCRdb and not the study's own pipeline. The sample includes about 85,000 distinct CDR3 sequences, with around 8.8% observed a single time. The top ten constitute 2.5% to 3% of the sample.

In the paper's terms, the time point label means: pre-sensitization, week 0. This specimen's treatment or condition label, interpreted: therapeutic diphenylcyclopropenone sensitization with weekly scalp DPC. At each patch-test visit, blood was drawn before the patch test was applied. Patients were considered eligible if aged 18 to 70, diagnosed with alopecia and deemed suitable for DPC therapy, and patients were excluded if pregnant. Unfractionated whole blood was collected in Tempus Blood RNA tubes, and total RNA was extracted from that blood. Trimming removed 2 bases from V and 0 bases from J; the gene matches leave 7 bases unexplained. Measured from the cysteine to the phenylalanine, the CDR3 is 17 residues long. The only DNA kept is the CDR3, 51 bases in frame from the first base. The germline V gene (reference sequence) sets CDR1 to DFQATT and CDR2 to SNEGSKA. The table lists this clonotype with many counts. Its antigen is currently not known. No base quality values were provided; no much bigger clone lies one nucleotide off.

Sequencing used whole blood, obtained in connection with sensitization to the hapten diphenylcyclopropenone (DPC). The receptor's source is a man in his forties with alopecia areata. Some clones in this sample may be carry-over from other donors' samples. This chain joins TRBV20-1 to TRBJ1-6, and 7 junction bases match TRBD1. CDR3 sequence: CSARYRGSSSYNSPLHF. The sequence in DNA is TGCAGTGCTAGATACAGGGGTTCCAGCTCCTATAATTCACCCCTCCACTTT.